The 19 T cell receptor beta chains presented below share a single source sample, sequenced in a study of tumor-infiltrating lymphocytes in glioblastoma multiforme. Multiple V-beta primers and a C-beta primer amplified TCRB from RNA. MiXCR, applied by TCRdb to the multiplex PCR reads, yields one record per CDR3 protein. The table records tens of thousands of distinct CDR3 sequences, 60% to 65% of them present only once. Sequencing used brain tumor tissue. The origin of the receptors is a male donor with glioblastoma.

In this sample, this clonotype turned up many times. The gene calls are TRBV5-5 and TRBJ2-1; tentative D call: TRBD2 (6 bases). The CDR3 runs 14 residues. Trimming shortened V by 4 bases and J by 6 bases, and 14 bases separated the two germline ends. CDR1 is SGHKS and CDR2 is YYEKEE in the germline V gene (reference sequence). This CDR3 reads CASSVIAASNEQFF. DNA for the CDR3: TGTGCCAGCAGCGTAATAGCGGCAAGCAATGAGCAGTTCTTC.

This clonotype was seen at least ten times. The chain couples TRBV6-1 to TRBJ1-5, with D unresolved. CDR1 and CDR2 (germline): MNHNS, SASEGT. The CDR3 consists of 13 residues. The V end lost 6 bases, the J end lost 3 bases, and 9 bases lay between the germline ends. The CDR3 nucleotides are TGTGCCAGCAGCCTCAGCCACAATCAGCCCCAGCATTTT. Amino acids: CASSLSHNQPQHF.

Regarding this clonotype: At one end the junction does not follow the germline gene, possibly because of a read error. The chain carries TRBV6-5 and TRBJ2-3, with 9 bases lining up with TRBD2. The CDR3 runs 16 residues. Germline assignment: CDR1 MNHEY and CDR2 SVGAGI. For the CDR3, the DNA is TGTGCCAGCAGTTCCAGACTAGCGGAGAGCACAGATACGAAGTATTTT. This sequence encodes CASSSRLAESTDTKYF.

The genes are TRBV20-1 and TRBJ2-7; D might be TRBD2 (6 bases). The CDR3 runs to 15 residues. CDR1 DFQATT and CDR2 SNEGSKA come from the germline V gene (reference sequence). V lost 1 base and J 0 bases, leaving 13 bases between the germline ends. CDR3: CSARGRGSISYEQYF. CDR3 nucleotides: TGCAGTGCTAGAGGACGGGGGTCGATCTCCTACGAGCAGTACTTC.

The genes are TRBV20-1 and TRBJ2-7; unclear D gene. This CDR3 has 12 residues. V shed 8 bases and J shed 6 bases, with 17 bases lying between them. Germline CDR1 and CDR2: DFQATT and SNEGSKA (reference sequence). DNA of the CDR3: TGCAGTTCTATAACCCCGGTAGGCGAGCAGTACTTC. It specifies CSSITPVGEQYF.

As to this clonotype: A much larger clone differs by one base, so this may be a read error. DNA for the CDR3: TGTGCCAGCAGTCCCCTGGGCCAAAGCAATCAGCCCCAGCATTTT. Translation gives CASSPLGQSNQPQHF. The chain combines TRBV28 with TRBJ1-5; D gene ambiguous. CDR3 size: 15 residues. Germline V gives CDR1 MDHEN, CDR2 SYDVKM. Trimming left V 5 bases short and J 1 base short, with 12 bases between.

Details on this clonotype: This likely comes from a read error, as the CDR3 has no conserved phenylalanine or tryptophan at its end. The chain combines TRBV29-1 with TRBJ2-5, with D perhaps TRBD1 (5 bases). CDR3 length equals 14 residues. Trimming stripped 4 bases from V and 4 bases from J, with 16 bases between. Germline V gene data show CDR1 as SQVTM and CDR2 as ANQGSEA. CDR3 sequence reads: CSVAPWGGGETQYL. In DNA form, the CDR3 reads TGCAGCGTTGCCCCATGGGGCGGTGGAGAGACCCAGTACCTC.

By sample share, this clonotype is medium-sized (0.01 to 0.1%). The gene calls are TRBV6-2 or TRBV6-3 and TRBJ2-7, with D unresolved. Looked up from germline, CDR1 is MNHEY and CDR2 is SVGEGT. The germline V and J ends were trimmed by 2 bases and 3 bases, with 8 bases remaining between them. The CDR3 totals 13 residues. The CDR3 is CASSYRVDYEQYF. CDR3 DNA: TGTGCCAGCAGTTACAGGGTGGACTACGAGCAGTACTTC.

As for this clonotype: A read error may account for a junction end that differs from germline. This chain joins TRBV10-3 and TRBJ2-6; D might be TRBD1 (5 bases). This CDR3 has 15 residues. Germline V lookup: CDR1 ENHRY, CDR2 SYGVKD. The CDR3 reads CANSEMPSGANVLTF. The CDR3 nucleotides read TGTGCCAACAGTGAGATGCCTTCTGGGGCCAACGTCCTGACTTTT.

The chain links TRBV4-1 to TRBJ2-7, with D perhaps TRBD1 (5 bases). Per germline, CDR1 MGHRA and CDR2 YSYEKL. This CDR3 is built from 15 residues. The V end lost 2 bases, the J end lost 0 bases, and 11 bases lay between the germline ends. The CDR3 sequence is CASSQQRGSSYEQYF. The CDR3 DNA reads TGCGCCAGCAGCCAACAAAGGGGTAGCTCCTACGAGCAGTACTTC.

Of note for this clonotype: No conserved phenylalanine or tryptophan ends this CDR3, so it is likely a read error. This chain links TRBV6-2 or TRBV6-3 with TRBJ2-7, with D uncertain. Germline V gives CDR1 MNHEY, CDR2 SVGEGT. CDR3 length equals 11 residues. This CDR3 reads CASSHAYGQYL. The CDR3 DNA sequence: TGCGCCAGCAGTCACGCCTACGGGCAGTACTTA.

This clonotype was seen only a few times. An end of the junction does not agree with germline; a read error may underlie this. The chain is built from TRBV11-1 and TRBJ2-1, with TRBD2 matching over 9 bases. Germline V gene sequence: CDR1 SGHAT, CDR2 FQDESV (reference sequence). The CDR3 is made up of 15 amino acids. In DNA form, the CDR3 reads TGTGCCAGCAGCTTAGAGGGACTAGCCTATAATGAGCAGTTCTTC. This gives the protein CASSLEGLAYNEQFF. Complete variable domain (other parts from reference TRBV11-1 and TRBJ2-1): EAEVAQSPRYKITEKSQAVAFWCDPISGHATLYWYRQILGQGPELLVQFQDESVVDDSQLPKDRFSAERLKGVDSTLKIQPAELGDSAMYLCASSLEGLAYNEQFFGPGTRLTVL.

Ten or more counts support this clonotype. J is TRBJ2-7 and V is TRBV6-5; 10 positions agree with TRBD2. CDR1 is MNHEY, CDR2 SVGAGI, per germline. V lost 4 bases, J lost 3 bases, and 9 bases stayed unmatched. CDR3 size: 16 residues. The CDR3 bases are TGTGCCAGCAGTTCCAGCAGACTAGCGGGCCGCTACGAGCAGTACTTC. Translating it yields CASSSSRLAGRYEQYF.

This clonotype was seen a single time. The chain carries TRBV20-1 and TRBJ1-5; the D gene is possibly TRBD1 (5 bases). The CDR3 consists of 15 residues. V lost 5 bases and J 1 base, leaving 15 bases between the germline ends. Germline CDR1 and CDR2: DFQATT and SNEGSKA (reference sequence). CDR3 sequence (DNA): TGCAGTGCTTACCCCTTGGGGGGGAGCAATCAGCCCCAGCATTTT. Translated, it gives CSAYPLGGSNQPQHF.

In this sample, this clonotype turned up many times. The V call is TRBV29-1, the J call TRBJ2-3, with D maybe TRBD2 (7 bases). CDR3 length: 14 residues. Germline lookup yields CDR1 SQVTM and CDR2 ANQGSEA. The V end lost 6 bases, the J end lost 5 bases, and 18 bases lay between the germline ends. The CDR3 here is CSVLRGAGLDTQYF. Written as DNA, the CDR3 is TGCAGCGTCCTCCGGGGGGCCGGTTTAGATACGCAGTATTTT.

Notes on this clonotype: This is likely a read error, given that the CDR3 carries no conserved phenylalanine or tryptophan at its end. The limits of the CDR3 on the DNA are not certain, so only TCRdb's listed CDR3 is given. V is TRBV6-5 and J is TRBJ1-6; the D segment call TRBD1 is taken from the table without a DNA check. The CDR3 has 17 residues if both end residues are counted. Germline V lookup: CDR1 MNHEY, CDR2 SVGAGI. This CDR3 is CASSDKYPGAYNSPPHI.

In its sample, this clonotype was seen a few times. Sequence at one end of the junction differs from germline and may be a read error. The CDR3 DNA reads TGTGCCAACAGTTTTTCTGGGAGAGCCAAAAACATTCAGTACTTC. The encoded protein is CANSFSGRAKNIQYF. V is TRBV28 and J is TRBJ2-4; D possibly corresponds to TRBD2 (5 bases). CDR1 is MDHEN and CDR2 is SYDVKM in the germline V gene. The CDR3 has 15 amino acids.

Of note for this clonotype: One end of the junction fails to match germline, which may point to a read error. The chain joins TRBV5-6 to TRBJ2-1; D is perhaps TRBD2 (7 bases). The CDR3 covers 15 residues. Germline V gene data show CDR1 as SGHDT and CDR2 as YYEEEE. CDR3 coding DNA: TGTGTCAGCAGCTTGGTAGGGGGAGGGCCTTGGGAGCAGTTCTTC. This sequence encodes CVSSLVGGGPWEQFF.

About this clonotype itself: A much more abundant neighbour one base away suggests this may be a read error. The chain combines TRBV6-2 or TRBV6-3 with TRBJ1-5; 7 positions match TRBD1. Per the germline V gene, CDR1 is MNHEY and CDR2 is SVGEGT. CDR3 length: 15 residues. In nucleotides, the CDR3 is TGTGCCAGCAGTCCCCAGGGGGTGCGCGATCAGCCCCAGCGTTTT. Translated: CASSPQGVRDQPQRF.